This T cell receptor beta chain emerged from a study of T-cell reconstitution after alpha-beta-depleted transplantation in children. CDR3 size: 13 residues. Germline V gene lookup returns CDR1 DFQATT and CDR2 SNEGSKA (reference sequence). V dropped 3 bases and J dropped 7; count of bases not matched to a gene: 3. In its sample, this clonotype was seen a few times. Unique molecular identifiers were incorporated when the TCRbeta library was constructed. TCRdb passed the PCR reads through MiXCR, listing each CDR3 protein once. Of about 540,000 distinct CDR3 sequences in the sample, around 19% are singletons; the top ten hold 3% to 3.5%.

J is TRBJ2-1 and V is TRBV20-1; 10 nucleotides align to TRBD1. The receptor was derived from a human donor who donated a stem cell graft to a child with acute lymphoblastic leukemia. Material: PBMCs from the stem cell graft donor, obtained from the stem cell graft. DNA of the CDR3: TGCAGTGCTAGGGACAGGGGGGAAAATGAGCAGTTCTTC. Amino acids: CSARDRGENEQFF.